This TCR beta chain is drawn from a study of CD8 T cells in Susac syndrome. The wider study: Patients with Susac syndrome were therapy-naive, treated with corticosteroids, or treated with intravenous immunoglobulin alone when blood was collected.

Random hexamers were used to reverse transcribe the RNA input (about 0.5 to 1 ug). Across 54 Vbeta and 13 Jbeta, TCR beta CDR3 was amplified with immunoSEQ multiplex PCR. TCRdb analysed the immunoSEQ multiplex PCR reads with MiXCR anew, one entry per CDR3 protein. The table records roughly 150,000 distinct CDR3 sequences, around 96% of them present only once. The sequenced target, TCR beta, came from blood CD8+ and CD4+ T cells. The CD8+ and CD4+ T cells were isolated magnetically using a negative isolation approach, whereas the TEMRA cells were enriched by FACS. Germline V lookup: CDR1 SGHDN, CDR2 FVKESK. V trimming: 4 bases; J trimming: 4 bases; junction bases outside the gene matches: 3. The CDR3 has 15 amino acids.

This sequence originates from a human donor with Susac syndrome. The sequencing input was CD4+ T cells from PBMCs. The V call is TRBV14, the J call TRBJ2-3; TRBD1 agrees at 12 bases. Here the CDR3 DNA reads TGTGCCAGCAGCCGGGACAGGGGGCTGTCAGATACGCAGTATTTT. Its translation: CASSRDRGLSDTQYF.